Listed here is a single T cell receptor beta chain. The data derive from a study of shared clonotypes between healthy human individuals. For the study at large: There were three CD4 naive, three CD4 memory, two CD8 naive and one CD8 memory plates per donor.

The authors' processing: Filtering differed because ImmunoSEQ produced junction-only sequences that carried no quality scores. TCRdb's table, derived via immunoSEQ multiplex PCR, lists solely in-frame clones and lacks some. The V and J calls and clone size come from that table; D and trimming were worked out from the DNA. The table records fewer than 800,000 clones, roughly nine tenths of them present only once. The germline CDR1 and CDR2 sequences are MNHEY and SMNVEV (reference sequence). V lost 5 bases, J lost 2 bases, and 9 bases lay in between. This CDR3 comprises 13 residues. The naive CD8 fraction comprised CD45RO-negative cells positively selected for CCR7 and excluded terminally differentiated effector memory CD45RA+ cells.

Sequencing input: naive CD8+ T cells sorted from blood. V gene TRBV27 combines with J gene TRBJ1-2; D ambiguous. This TCR was recovered from a man aged 25-45 years in good health. The CDR3 protein is CASSVRRNYGYTF. The CDR3 DNA sequence: TGTGCCAGCAGTGTCAGGCGCAACTATGGCTACACCTTC.